This T cell receptor beta chain was observed in a study of cytomegalovirus exposure and HLA in healthy donors (dated by TCRdb to between 2016 and 2019). For the study in its entirety: According to a later analysis, one platform produced both the 120 validation repertoires and the 666 repertoires of the first cohort. The study was designed to test whether signatures of past pathogen exposure could be identified by cataloging public T cell receptors. A separate validation cohort of 100 to 150 different subjects was used in addition to the approximately 700-subject first cohort. To predict cytomegalovirus infection status, the study combined high-throughput TCR immunosequencing, statistical association of individual TCRs with disease status, and machine learning.

The donors were included in the validation cohort of roughly 130 subjects, a group kept apart from the roughly 670-subject first cohort. The germline V end is reduced by 1 base and the J end by 4 bases; junction bases left unmatched: 5. CDR1 and CDR2 (SGHTA, FQGTGA) derive from the germline V gene. The CDR3 sequence holds 16 residues, the cysteine and phenylalanine included. Kept here is only the CDR3 DNA, which spans 48 bases and is read in frame from base 1. The library was prepared using the immunoSEQ multiplex PCR assay. Under the source paper's analysis protocol: A statistical classification framework was built for diagnosing cytomegalovirus status from the catalog of TCR beta chain sequences. TCRdb stores this immuneACCESS table with in-frame sequences only. Part of the clones is absent; in the studies checked, under half of the shortfall reflects unresolved V genes, and no reason is known for the rest. V and J calls and clone size come straight from that table; D and trimming were deduced from the DNA. In all, the sample holds 70,000 to 90,000 clones, and around four fifths of those were seen once. The ten largest clones take up 3% of the sample.

Broader findings and caveats from the paper: A later analysis found that TCRs clustered in the first cohort also tended to co-occur in the roughly 120 validation repertoires, with approximately 95% of cluster scores above 0. In the study, approximately 160 TCR beta chains were listed as associated with cytomegalovirus. The validation cohort had no HLA typing available for a later analysis, so co-occurrence within that cohort was assessed over all 120 repertoires. While some public TCRs were present in many individuals, most TCR sequences turned up only very rarely across donors. In vitro tests confirmed that three of the cytomegalovirus-associated TCR beta chains recognize cytomegalovirus antigens. It was suggested by the authors that the approach could potentially be generalized to other disease states and immunological phenotypes. The classifier was reported to diagnose cytomegalovirus status with high specificity and sensitivity in both the original cohort and the validation cohort.

This clone appeared once. Its antigen target is currently unknown. No clone much larger than this one lies a single base away; base qualities are absent. The TCR originated in a man aged 25 to 45 in good health and CMV-seronegative. Rearrangement joined TRBV7-3 to TRBJ2-3, with 10 middle bases fitting TRBD2. Specimen: PBMCs. The DNA is as follows: TGTGCCAGCAGCTTAAATCCTAGCGGGAGTGCAGATACGCAGTATTTT. Translation gives CASSLNPSGSADTQYF. With the portions outside the CDR3 filled from the reference TRBV7-3 and TRBJ2-3 genes, the complete variable region becomes GAGVSQTPSNKVTEKGKYVELRCDPISGHTALYWYRQSLGQGPEFLIYFQGTGAADDSGLPNDRFFAVRPEGSVSTLKIQRTERGDSAVYLCASSLNPSGSADTQYFGPGTRLTVL.